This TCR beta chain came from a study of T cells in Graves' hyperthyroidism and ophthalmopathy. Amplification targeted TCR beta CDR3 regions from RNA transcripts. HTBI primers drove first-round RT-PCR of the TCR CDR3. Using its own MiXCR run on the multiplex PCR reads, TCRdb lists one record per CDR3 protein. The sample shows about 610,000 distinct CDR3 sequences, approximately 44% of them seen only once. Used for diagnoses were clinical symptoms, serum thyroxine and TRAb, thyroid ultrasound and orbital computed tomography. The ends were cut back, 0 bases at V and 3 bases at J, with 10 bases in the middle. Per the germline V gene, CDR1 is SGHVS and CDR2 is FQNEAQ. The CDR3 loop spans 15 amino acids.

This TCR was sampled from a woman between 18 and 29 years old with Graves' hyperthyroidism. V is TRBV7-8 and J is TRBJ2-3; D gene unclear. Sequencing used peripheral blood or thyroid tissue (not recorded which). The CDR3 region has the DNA TGTGCCAGCAGCTTAGCGTTCATCCGAACAGATACGCAGTATTTT. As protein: CASSLAFIRTDTQYF.